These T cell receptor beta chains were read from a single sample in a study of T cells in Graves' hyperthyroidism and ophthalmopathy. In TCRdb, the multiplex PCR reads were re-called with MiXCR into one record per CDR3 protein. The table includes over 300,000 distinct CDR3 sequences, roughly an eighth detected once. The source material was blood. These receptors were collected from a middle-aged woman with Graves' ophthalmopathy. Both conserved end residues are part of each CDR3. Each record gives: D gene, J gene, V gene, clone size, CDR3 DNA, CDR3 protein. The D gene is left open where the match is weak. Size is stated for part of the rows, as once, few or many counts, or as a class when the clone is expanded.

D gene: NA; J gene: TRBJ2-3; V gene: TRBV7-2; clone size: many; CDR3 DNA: TGTGCCAGCAGCTGGCAGGGGAGTGGTAGCACAGATACGCAGTATTTT; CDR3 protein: CASSWQGSGSTDTQYF
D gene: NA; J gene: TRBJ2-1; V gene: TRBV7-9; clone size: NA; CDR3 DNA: TGTGCCAGCAGCTTAGGTGGGGTGGTCGTTTACAATGAGCAGTTCTTC; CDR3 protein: CASSLGGVVVYNEQFF
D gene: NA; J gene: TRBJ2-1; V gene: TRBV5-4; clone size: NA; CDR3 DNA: TGTGCCAGCAGAACTAGCTCCTACAATGAGCAGTTCTTC; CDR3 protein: CASRTSSYNEQFF
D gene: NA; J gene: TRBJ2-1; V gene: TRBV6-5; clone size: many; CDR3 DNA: TGTGCCAGCAGTTACTCGTATAGGGCAGGGTCGAACAATGAGCAGTTCTTC; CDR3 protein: CASSYSYRAGSNNEQFF
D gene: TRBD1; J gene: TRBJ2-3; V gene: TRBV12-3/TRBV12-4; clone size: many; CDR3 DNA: TGTGCCAGCAGTTTCCGACCAGGGGGATTGAATACGCAGTATTTT; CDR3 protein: CASSFRPGGLNTQYF
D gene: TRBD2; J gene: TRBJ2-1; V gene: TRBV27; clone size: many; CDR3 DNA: TGTGCCAGCAGATCTAGCGGGGGGGTTGATGAGCAGTTCTTC; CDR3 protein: CASRSSGGVDEQFF
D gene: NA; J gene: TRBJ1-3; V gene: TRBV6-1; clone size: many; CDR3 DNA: TGTGCCAGCAGTCCTCGTCCAGGAACCTCTGGAAACACCATATATTTT; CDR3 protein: CASSPRPGTSGNTIYF
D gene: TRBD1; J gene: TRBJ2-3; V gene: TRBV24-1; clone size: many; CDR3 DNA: TGTGCCACCAGTGACTTCGGACAGGGTCGAGATACGCAGTATTTT; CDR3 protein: CATSDFGQGRDTQYF
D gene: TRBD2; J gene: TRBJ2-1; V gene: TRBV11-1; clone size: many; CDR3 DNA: TGTGCCAGCAGCTCAGGGGCCGGGACTAGTTTCGATGAGCAGTTCTTC; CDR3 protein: CASSSGAGTSFDEQFF
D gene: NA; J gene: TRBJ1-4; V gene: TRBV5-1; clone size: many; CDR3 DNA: TGCGCCAGCAGCTTGCAGATGGGGAATGAAAAACTGTTTTTT; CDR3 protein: CASSLQMGNEKLFF
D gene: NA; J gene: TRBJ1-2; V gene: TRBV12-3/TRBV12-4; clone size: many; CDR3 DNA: TGTGCCAGCAGTTTCTTATATGGCTACACCTTC; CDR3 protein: CASSFLYGYTF
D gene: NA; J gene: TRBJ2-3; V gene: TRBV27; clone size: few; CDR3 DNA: TGTGCCAGCAGTTTAAGGGCTCGGTACACAGATACGCAGTATTTT; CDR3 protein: CASSLRARYTDTQYF
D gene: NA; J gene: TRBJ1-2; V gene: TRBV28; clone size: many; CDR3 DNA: TGTGCCAGTCTCGGTGAAGGCTACACCTTC; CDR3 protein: CASLGEGYTF
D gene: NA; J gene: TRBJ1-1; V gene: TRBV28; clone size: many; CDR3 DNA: TGTGCCACCCAAGCCCCAGAGTTTTTTGAAGCTTTCTTT; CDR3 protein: CATQAPEFFEAFF
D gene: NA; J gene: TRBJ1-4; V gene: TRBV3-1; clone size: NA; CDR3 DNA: TGTGCCAGCAGCCAAGGGTCAGGGATAACCGAAAAACTGTTTTTT; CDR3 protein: CASSQGSGITEKLFF
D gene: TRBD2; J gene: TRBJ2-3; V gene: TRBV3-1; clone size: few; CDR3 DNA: TGTGCCAGCAGCCGCCAACTAGCGGGGGCATCAGATACGCAGTATTTT; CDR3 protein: CASSRQLAGASDTQYF
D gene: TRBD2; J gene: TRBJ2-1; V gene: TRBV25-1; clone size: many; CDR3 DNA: TGTGCCAGCAGTGATAGCGGGGGGTCCCATGAGCAGTTCTTC; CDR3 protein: CASSDSGGSHEQFF
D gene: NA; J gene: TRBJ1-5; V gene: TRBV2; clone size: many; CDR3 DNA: TGTGCCAGCAGATCAGGGGACCGCAATCAGCCCCAGCATTTT; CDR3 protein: CASRSGDRNQPQHF
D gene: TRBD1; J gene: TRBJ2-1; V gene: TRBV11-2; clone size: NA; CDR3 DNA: TGTGCCAGCAGCTTAAGGGGGGACAGGGTCGATGAGCAGTTCTTC; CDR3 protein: CASSLRGDRVDEQFF
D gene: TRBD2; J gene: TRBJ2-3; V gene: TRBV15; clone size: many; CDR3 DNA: TGTGCCACCAGCAGGAGCGGGGCGACAGATACGCAGTATTTT; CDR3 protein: CATSRSGATDTQYF
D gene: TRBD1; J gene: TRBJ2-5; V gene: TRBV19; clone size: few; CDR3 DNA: TGTGCCAGTAGTTCAGAACGGGCAGGGGGAAGAAAGACCCAGTACTTC; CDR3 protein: CASSSERAGGRKTQYF
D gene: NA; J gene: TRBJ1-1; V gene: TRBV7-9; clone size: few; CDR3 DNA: TGTGCCAGCAGCTTAGGAGTAAGCACTGAAGCTTTCTTT; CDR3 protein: CASSLGVSTEAFF
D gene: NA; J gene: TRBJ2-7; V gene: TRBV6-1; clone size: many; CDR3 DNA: TGTGCCAGCAGTGAAGGCGGGGAGAATTACGAGCAGTACTTC; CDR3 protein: CASSEGGENYEQYF
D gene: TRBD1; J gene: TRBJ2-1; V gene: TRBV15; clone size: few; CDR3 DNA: TGTGCCACCAGCACATTCCGGGACAGGGGTATAGATGAGCAGTTCTTC; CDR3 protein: CATSTFRDRGIDEQFF
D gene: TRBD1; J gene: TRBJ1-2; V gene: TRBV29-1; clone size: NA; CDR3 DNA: TGCAGCGTTGCTGAGGGCAGGGGGAACTATGGCTACACCTTC; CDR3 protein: CSVAEGRGNYGYTF
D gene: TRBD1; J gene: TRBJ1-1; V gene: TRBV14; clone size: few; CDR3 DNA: TGTGCCAGCAGCTTTCGGACAGGGGGCCTCACTGAAGCTTTCTTT; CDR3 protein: CASSFRTGGLTEAFF
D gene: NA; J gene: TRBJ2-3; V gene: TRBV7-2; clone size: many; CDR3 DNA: TGTGCCAGCAGCCCGGGTATGTCGGATACGCAGTATTTT; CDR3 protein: CASSPGMSDTQYF